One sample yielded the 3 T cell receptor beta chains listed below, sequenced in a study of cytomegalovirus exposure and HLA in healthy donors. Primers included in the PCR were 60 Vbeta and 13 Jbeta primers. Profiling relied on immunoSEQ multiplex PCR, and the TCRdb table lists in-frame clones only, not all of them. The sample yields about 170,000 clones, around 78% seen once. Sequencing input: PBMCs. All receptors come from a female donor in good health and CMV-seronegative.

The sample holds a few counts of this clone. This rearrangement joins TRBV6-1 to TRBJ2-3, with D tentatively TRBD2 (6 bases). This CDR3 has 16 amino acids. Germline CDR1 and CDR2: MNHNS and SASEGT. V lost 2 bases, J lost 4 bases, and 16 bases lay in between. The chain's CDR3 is CASSENMGLASDTQYF. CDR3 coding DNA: TGTGCCAGCAGTGAAAATATGGGACTTGCCTCAGATACGCAGTATTTT.

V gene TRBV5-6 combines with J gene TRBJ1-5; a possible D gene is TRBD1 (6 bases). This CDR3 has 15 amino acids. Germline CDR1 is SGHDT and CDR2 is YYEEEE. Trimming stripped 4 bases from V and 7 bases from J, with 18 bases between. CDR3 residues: CASSLQGTGGQPQHF. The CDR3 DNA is TGTGCCAGCAGCCTTCAGGGGACCGGCGGGCAGCCCCAGCATTTT. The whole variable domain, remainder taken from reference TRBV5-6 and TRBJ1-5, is DAGVTQSPTHLIKTRGQQVTLRCSPKSGHDTVSWYQQALGQGPQFIFQYYEEEERQRGNFPDRFSGHQFPNYSSELNVNALLLGDSALYLCASSLQGTGGQPQHFGDGTRLSIL.

The CDR3 loop is CASSRQHNSSYEQYF. The CDR3 DNA sequence: TGCGCCAGCAGTCGACAGCACAATAGCTCCTACGAGCAGTACTTC. This chain connects TRBV10-1 to TRBJ2-7, with D tentatively TRBD1 (5 bases). The V gene's germline CDR1 is WNHNN and CDR2 SYGVQD (reference sequence). This CDR3 spans 15 amino acids. V lost 5 bases, J lost 0 bases, and 14 bases lay in between.